This T cell receptor beta chain was recorded in a study of T cell repertoires in cytomegalovirus infection. Overall study context: In the study, CMV epitopes included recently identified HLA-C-restricted and well-studied HLA-B-restricted ones. Signatures in public TCR beta sequences pointed to both CMV infection and matching HLA type.

Comment on this clonotype: Its cognate antigen is unknown.

The CDR3 is 14 residues long. Trimming pared 2 bases from V and 6 bases from J, leaving 13 bases between. Germline loops: CDR1 SEHNR, CDR2 FQNEAQ (reference sequence). TCRdb itself ran the reads through MiXCR, one entry per CDR3 protein. The data show around 99,000 distinct CDR3 sequences, 25% to 30% seen once. The study, taken as a whole, reports: The response measured ex vivo was dominated by TCR beta clonotypes (HLA-C-restricted and CMV-specific). Summed public TCR beta family frequency identified CMV carriers bearing the relevant HLA.

J is TRBJ1-2 and V is TRBV7-9, with a possible D match to TRBD1 (5 bases). This specimen consisted of CD8+ T cells from cultured PBMCs, obtained from culture after CMV antigen stimulation. This sequence was found in a human donor in good health (CMV status not recorded). Some clones in this sample may be carry-over from other donors' samples. CDR3 region: CASSLLGELDGYTF. The DNA for the CDR3 is TGTGCCAGCAGCTTACTAGGGGAACTTGATGGCTACACCTTC. Full variable domain (rest looked up from reference TRBV7-9 and TRBJ1-2): DTGVSQNPRHKITKRGQNVTFRCDPISEHNRLYWYRQTLGQGPEFLTYFQNEAQLEKSRLLSDRFSAERPKGSFSTLEIQRTEQGDSAMYLCASSLLGELDGYTFGSGTRLTVV.